This T cell receptor (beta chain) was sequenced during a study of blood T cell repertoires in COVID-19. Between the trimmed V and J ends, which lost 0 bases and 1 base, there was a span of 10 bases. In germline, CDR1 is SGHNT, CDR2 YYREEE (reference sequence). The CDR3 is 15 residues long. In terms of age and location, participants ranged from roughly 18 to 100 years and lived in about 25 US areas. Participants' reported clinical history set cohort assignment. Per the authors' pipeline: Estimation of nucleated cell counts was performed using reference gene primer amplification. Some clones are missing from TCRdb's copy, which holds only in-frame ones; the method was immunoSEQ multiplex PCR. Clone size and V and J calls were adopted from that table, with D and trimming inferred from the DNA. The data show more than 250,000 clones, about four fifths seen once.

Sequenced input: PBMCs or T cells enriched from blood (not recorded which). V and J are TRBV5-4 and TRBJ1-2; D remains unclear. The receptor was isolated from a man aged 40-49 years who had been exposed to COVID-19. The CDR3 spells CASSLANRGNYGYTF. The CDR3 DNA sequence: TGTGCCAGCAGCTTGGCCAACCGAGGTAACTATGGCTACACCTTC.